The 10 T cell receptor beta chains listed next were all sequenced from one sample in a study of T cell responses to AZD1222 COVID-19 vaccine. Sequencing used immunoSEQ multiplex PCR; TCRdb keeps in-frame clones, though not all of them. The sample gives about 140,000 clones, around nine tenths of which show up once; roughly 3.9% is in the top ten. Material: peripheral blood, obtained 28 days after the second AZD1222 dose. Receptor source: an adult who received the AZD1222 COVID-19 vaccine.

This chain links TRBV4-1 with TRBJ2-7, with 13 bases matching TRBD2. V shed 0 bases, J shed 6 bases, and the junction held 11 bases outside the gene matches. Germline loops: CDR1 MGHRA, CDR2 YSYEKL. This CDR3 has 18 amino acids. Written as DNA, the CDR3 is TGCGCCAGCAGCCAAGATCCGCCGACTAGCGGGGGGCAAGGCGAGCAGTACTTC. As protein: CASSQDPPTSGGQGEQYF.

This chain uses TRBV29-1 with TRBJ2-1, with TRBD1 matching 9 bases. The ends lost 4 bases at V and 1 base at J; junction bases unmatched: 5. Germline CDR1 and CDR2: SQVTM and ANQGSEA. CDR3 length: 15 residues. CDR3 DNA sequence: TGCAGCGTTGCAGGTGGGACAGGGTCCTACAATGAGCAGTTCTTC. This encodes CSVAGGTGSYNEQFF.

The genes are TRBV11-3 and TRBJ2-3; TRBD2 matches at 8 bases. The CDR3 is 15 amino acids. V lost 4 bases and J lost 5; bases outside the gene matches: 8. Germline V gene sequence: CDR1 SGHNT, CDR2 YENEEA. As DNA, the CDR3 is TGTGCCAGCAGCTCCGGGACTAGTCCTCAAGATACGCAGTATTTT. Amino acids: CASSSGTSPQDTQYF.

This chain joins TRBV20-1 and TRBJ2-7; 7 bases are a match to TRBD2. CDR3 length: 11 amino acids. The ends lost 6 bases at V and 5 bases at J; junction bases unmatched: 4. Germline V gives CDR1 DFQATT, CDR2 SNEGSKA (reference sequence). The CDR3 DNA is TGCAGTGCCCCGGGACTAAACGAGCAGTACTTC. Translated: CSAPGLNEQYF.

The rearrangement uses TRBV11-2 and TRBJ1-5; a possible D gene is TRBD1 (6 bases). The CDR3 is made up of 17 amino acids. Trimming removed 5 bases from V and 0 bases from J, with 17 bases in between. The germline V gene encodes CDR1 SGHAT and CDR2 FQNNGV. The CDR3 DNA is TGTGCCAGCAGCCCGAAGGGGGGACCCTATAGCAATCAGCCCCAGCATTTT. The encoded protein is CASSPKGGPYSNQPQHF.

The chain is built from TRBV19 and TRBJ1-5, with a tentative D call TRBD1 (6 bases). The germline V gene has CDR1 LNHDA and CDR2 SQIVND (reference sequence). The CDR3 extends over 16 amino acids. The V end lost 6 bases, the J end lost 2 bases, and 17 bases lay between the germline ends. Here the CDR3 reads CASSLIQGLGNQPQHF. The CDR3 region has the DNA TGTGCCAGTAGCCTGATACAGGGTCTTGGCAATCAGCCCCAGCATTTT.

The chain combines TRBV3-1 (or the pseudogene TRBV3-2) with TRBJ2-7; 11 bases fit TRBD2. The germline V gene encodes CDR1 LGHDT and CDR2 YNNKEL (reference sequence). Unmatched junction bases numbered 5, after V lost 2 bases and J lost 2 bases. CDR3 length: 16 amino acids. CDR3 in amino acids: CASSQLPTSGAYEQYF. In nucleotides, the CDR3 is TGTGCCAGCAGCCAACTCCCGACTAGCGGGGCCTACGAGCAGTACTTC.

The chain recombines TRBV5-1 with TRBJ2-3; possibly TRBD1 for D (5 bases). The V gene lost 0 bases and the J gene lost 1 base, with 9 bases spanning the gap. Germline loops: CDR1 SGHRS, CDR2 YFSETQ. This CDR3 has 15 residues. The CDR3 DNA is TGCGCCAGCAGCTTGGAGGGCAGGGGCACAGATACGCAGTATTTT. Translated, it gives CASSLEGRGTDTQYF.

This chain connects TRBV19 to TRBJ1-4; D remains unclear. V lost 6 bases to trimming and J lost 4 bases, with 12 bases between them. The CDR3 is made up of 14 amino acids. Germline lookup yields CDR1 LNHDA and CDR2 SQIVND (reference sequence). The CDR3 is CASRQTDLNEKLFF. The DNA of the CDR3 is TGTGCCAGTAGGCAGACGGATCTTAATGAAAAACTGTTTTTT.

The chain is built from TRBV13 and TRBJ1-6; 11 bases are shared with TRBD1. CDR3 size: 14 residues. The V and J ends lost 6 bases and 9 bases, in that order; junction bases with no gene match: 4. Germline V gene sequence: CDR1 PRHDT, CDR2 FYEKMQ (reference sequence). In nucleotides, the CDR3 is TGTGCCAGCAGGGCCGGGACAGGGGGTTCACCCCTCCACTTT. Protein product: CASRAGTGGSPLHF.